Listed here are 25 T cell receptor beta chains from one sample, sequenced in a study of blood T cell repertoires in COVID-19. TCRdb's table, derived via immunoSEQ multiplex PCR, lists solely in-frame clones and lacks some. This table has approximately 350,000 clones, around 90% appearing once. The sample was peripheral blood. Every receptor here comes from a woman younger than 35 who had recovered from COVID-19.

The chain couples TRBV5-6 to TRBJ2-5; a possible D gene is TRBD1 (6 bases). V was trimmed by 4 bases and J by 2 bases, leaving 9 bases between them. The CDR3 totals 13 residues. Germline V gene sequence: CDR1 SGHDT, CDR2 YYEEEE. As DNA, the CDR3 is TGTGCCAGCAGCGAGGGGGTTCAAGAGACCCAGTACTTC. Its protein product is CASSEGVQETQYF.

This chain joins TRBV6-2 or TRBV6-3 and TRBJ1-1; no firm D call. This CDR3 region has 13 residues. Germline-derived CDR1 and CDR2 are MNHEY and SVGEGT. The germline V and J ends were trimmed by 2 bases and 0 bases, with 4 bases remaining between them. The CDR3 here is CASSYQMNTEAFF. In nucleotides, the CDR3 is TGTGCCAGCAGTTACCAGATGAACACTGAAGCTTTCTTT.

The CDR3: CASSSGERGFRNTIYF. DNA for the CDR3: TGTGCCAGCAGCTCGGGCGAGCGGGGGTTTAGAAACACCATATATTTT. V and J are TRBV5-4 and TRBJ1-3; perhaps TRBD1 as D (5 bases). CDR1 SGHNT and CDR2 YYREEE come from the germline V gene (reference sequence). The CDR3 sequence is 16 residues long. Deletions cut 3 bases from V and 5 bases from J, with 18 bases between.

The genes are TRBV4-1 and TRBJ2-4, with a tentative D call TRBD2 (6 bases). The germline V and J ends were trimmed by 1 base and 6 bases, with 10 bases remaining between them. The CDR3 totals 14 residues. The germline V gene has CDR1 MGHRA and CDR2 YSYEKL. The CDR3 sequence is CASSQAGVSNIQYF. CDR3 in DNA: TGCGCCAGCAGCCAAGCGGGAGTTTCAAACATTCAGTACTTC.

The V call is TRBV2, the J call TRBJ2-1; D possibly corresponds to TRBD1 (6 bases). V was cut by 6 bases and J by 3 bases, with 12 bases left in between. This CDR3 has 14 residues. Germline V CDR1 and CDR2: SNHLY, FYNNEI. The CDR3 loop is CASSRDIFYNEQFF. DNA for the CDR3: TGTGCCAGCAGCCGGGACATCTTCTACAATGAGCAGTTCTTC.

This clone was picked up many times. The V and J genes are TRBV7-8 and TRBJ1-2; 9 bases map to TRBD1. This CDR3 contains 15 residues. Germline trimming cut 1 base from V and 4 bases from J; bases unmatched to any gene: 4. Germline V lookup: CDR1 SGHVS, CDR2 FQNEAQ. CDR3 nucleotide sequence: TGTGCCAGCAGCTTAGACGGGACAGGGATCTATGGCTACACCTTC. The encoded protein is CASSLDGTGIYGYTF.

The genes are TRBV12-3 or TRBV12-4 and TRBJ1-2; 7 nucleotides agree with TRBD1. The CDR3 has 13 residues. J lost 1 base, V lost 6 bases, and 2 bases had no gene match. DNA of the CDR3: TGTGCCAGCAGGGACAGGCTTAACTATGGCTACACCTTC. Its protein product is CASRDRLNYGYTF.

The gene calls are TRBV27 and TRBJ1-2; the match to TRBD1 covers 7 bases. Germline CDR1 MNHEY, CDR2 SMNVEV (reference sequence). This CDR3 region has 15 residues. The V segment lost 0 bases and the J segment 6 bases; nucleotides outside the gene matches: 7. In nucleotides, the CDR3 is TGTGCCAGCAGTTTATCGGCAGGGGGACGCAATGGCTACACCTTC. As protein: CASSLSAGGRNGYTF.

The chain uses TRBV19 and TRBJ2-2; D possibly corresponds to TRBD2 (7 bases). CDR3 length: 17 amino acids. Trimming took 3 bases from V and 5 from J, leaving 19 bases between them. From germline, CDR1 is LNHDA and CDR2 SQIVND (reference sequence). As DNA, the CDR3 is TGTGCCAGTAGTATTAGGGGGGGCTTCGTCCGAACCGGGGAGCTGTTTTTT. Residues: CASSIRGGFVRTGELFF.

V and J are TRBV19 and TRBJ2-6, with TRBD1 identical over 10 bases. The germline V gene encodes CDR1 LNHDA and CDR2 SQIVND (reference sequence). The CDR3 consists of 16 residues. With 7 bases clipped from V and 0 bases from J, the junction kept 3 bases outside the gene matches. The DNA for the CDR3 is TGTGCCAGTAATGACAGGGGGCGCTCTGGGGCCAACGTCCTGACTTTC. As protein: CASNDRGRSGANVLTF.

The chain couples TRBV5-4 to TRBJ2-3, with D maybe TRBD1 (7 bases). This CDR3 has 14 residues. The germline CDR1 and CDR2 sequences are SGHNT and YYREEE (reference sequence). Trimming pared 3 bases from V and 6 bases from J, leaving 14 bases between. The CDR3, as DNA: TGTGCCAGCAGCTCTAACAGGGGAGGTGATACGCAGTATTTT. This translates into CASSSNRGGDTQYF.

The chain recombines TRBV6-4 with TRBJ2-1, with 7 bases lining up with TRBD2. This CDR3 spans 16 amino acids. Losses at the gene ends were 4 bases for V and 0 bases for J; bases not matched to a gene: 6. The V gene's germline CDR1 is MRHNA and CDR2 SNTAGT. The CDR3 DNA follows: TGTGCCAGCAGTGTTTCAGCGGGGAGCTCCTACAATGAGCAGTTCTTC. Encoded protein: CASSVSAGSSYNEQFF.

This rearrangement joins TRBV9 to TRBJ1-2, with 8 bases fitting TRBD1. The CDR3 length is 14 residues. After removal of 3 bases from V and 6 bases from J, the junction contained 7 bases not matched to a gene. Germline V gives CDR1 SGDLS, CDR2 YYNGEE. The DNA of the CDR3 is TGTGCCAGCAGCGGGGGACAGGAACTGAATGGCTACACCTTC. It is translated as CASSGGQELNGYTF.

The rearrangement uses TRBV10-3 and TRBJ1-1; 8 nucleotides match TRBD1. The CDR3 is 14 residues long. V shed 4 bases, J shed 1 base, and the junction held 2 bases outside the gene matches. Per germline, CDR1 ENHRY and CDR2 SYGVKD. The CDR3 spells CAISGGQGNTEAFF. In DNA, the CDR3 is TGTGCCATCAGTGGTGGACAGGGGAACACTGAAGCTTTCTTT.

The genes are TRBV11-3 and TRBJ2-1, with 9 bases fitting TRBD2. V shed 0 bases, J shed 16 bases, and the junction held 13 bases outside the gene matches. The CDR3 sequence is 15 residues long. Germline V lookup: CDR1 SGHNT, CDR2 YENEEA. As DNA, the CDR3 is TGTGCCAGCAGCTTAGACGGAGGCGGGCGGGGGGGCTATTTCTTC. Translated: CASSLDGGGRGGYFF.

The J gene is TRBJ2-1, the V gene TRBV30; 10 positions match TRBD2. Per the germline V gene, CDR1 is GTSNPN and CDR2 is SVGIG (reference sequence). The CDR3 has 16 amino acids. The V segment lost 0 bases and the J segment 11 bases; nucleotides outside the gene matches: 13. CDR3 region: CAWSVGASGGVTQQFF. CDR3 DNA: TGTGCCTGGAGTGTCGGAGCTAGCGGGGGTGTAACTCAGCAGTTCTTC.

The rearrangement uses TRBV5-4 and TRBJ1-3; D unresolved. The germline V gene encodes CDR1 SGHNT and CDR2 YYREEE (reference sequence). This CDR3 region has 13 residues. V lost 1 base to trimming and J lost 4 bases, with 6 bases between them. The CDR3 sequence: CASSLWRGNTIYF. The CDR3 DNA follows: TGTGCCAGCAGCTTGTGGAGGGGAAACACCATATATTTT.

This clone was detected once. CDR3 sequence (DNA): TGTGCCAGCAGCGATGGGACAGAGTGGGAAAAACTGTTTTTT. It encodes CASSDGTEWEKLFF. The chain has TRBV27 and TRBJ1-4; 7 bases are shared with TRBD1. CDR3 size: 14 residues. The ends lost 6 bases at V and 8 bases at J; junction bases unmatched: 9. Germline V gene data show CDR1 as MNHEY and CDR2 as SMNVEV (reference sequence).

This sequence joins TRBV5-8 and TRBJ1-4; TRBD1 might be the D (5 bases). The V and J ends lost 0 bases and 5 bases respectively, with 11 bases between them. Looked up from germline, CDR1 is SGHTS and CDR2 is YDEGEE. CDR3 size: 15 residues. The CDR3: CASSLGAAGNEKLFF. The CDR3 DNA sequence: TGTGCCAGCAGCTTGGGGGCGGCAGGGAATGAAAAACTGTTTTTT.

The rearrangement links TRBV6-6 to TRBJ1-6; 8 bases map to TRBD1. This CDR3 has 14 amino acids. V lost 5 bases and J lost 10; bases outside the gene matches: 7. Germline CDR1 MNHNY, CDR2 SVGAGI (reference sequence). CDR3 in amino acids: CASSGQGRISPLHF. CDR3 bases: TGTGCCAGCAGTGGACAGGGCCGAATCTCACCCCTCCACTTT.

The chain couples TRBV27 to TRBJ2-3; D might be TRBD2 (5 bases). The V end was cut by 8 bases, the J end by 0 bases, with 15 bases between. Germline CDR1 and CDR2: MNHEY and SMNVEV (reference sequence). The CDR3 sequence is 15 residues long. CDR3 DNA: TGTGCCAGCGCCTTTCTAGCTATCAGCACAGATACGCAGTATTTT. Its protein product is CASAFLAISTDTQYF.

The chain carries TRBV19 and TRBJ1-1; 7 bases map to TRBD1. The CDR3 runs 15 residues. Per the germline V gene, CDR1 is LNHDA and CDR2 is SQIVND (reference sequence). Trimming removed 6 bases from V and 8 bases from J; junction bases left unmatched: 15. CDR3 DNA sequence: TGTGCCAGTAGGAACCTGAGGGGGCTAAACTGGGAAGCTTTCTTT. Translated, it gives CASRNLRGLNWEAFF.

This clone was observed a single time. The chain links TRBV25-1 to TRBJ1-2; D perhaps matches TRBD1 (6 bases). With 3 bases removed from V and 4 bases from J, the gap between germline ends came to 12 bases. Germline V gene data show CDR1 as MGHDK and CDR2 as SYGVNS. This CDR3 contains 14 residues. The CDR3 nucleotides read TGTGCCAGCAGTGATGCGGGGGCTGGCTATGGCTACACCTTC. Its translation: CASSDAGAGYGYTF.

The chain carries TRBV9 and TRBJ2-1, with D possibly matching TRBD1 (6 bases). V was trimmed by 2 bases and J by 10 bases, leaving 16 bases between them. The CDR3 is 14 amino acids. Germline V gene lookup returns CDR1 SGDLS and CDR2 YYNGEE. This CDR3 is CASSVRGGISEQFF. The CDR3 DNA reads TGTGCCAGCAGCGTGAGAGGGGGAATTAGCGAGCAGTTCTTC.

The V call is TRBV2, the J call TRBJ1-2, with TRBD1 identical over 7 bases. The V gene's germline CDR1 is SNHLY and CDR2 FYNNEI. This CDR3 has 14 amino acids. V lost 1 base to trimming and J lost 3 bases; unmatched junction nucleotides: 2. The CDR3 bases are TGTGCCAGCAGTGAAGGCACAGGGGACTATGGCTACACCTTC. Protein: CASSEGTGDYGYTF.